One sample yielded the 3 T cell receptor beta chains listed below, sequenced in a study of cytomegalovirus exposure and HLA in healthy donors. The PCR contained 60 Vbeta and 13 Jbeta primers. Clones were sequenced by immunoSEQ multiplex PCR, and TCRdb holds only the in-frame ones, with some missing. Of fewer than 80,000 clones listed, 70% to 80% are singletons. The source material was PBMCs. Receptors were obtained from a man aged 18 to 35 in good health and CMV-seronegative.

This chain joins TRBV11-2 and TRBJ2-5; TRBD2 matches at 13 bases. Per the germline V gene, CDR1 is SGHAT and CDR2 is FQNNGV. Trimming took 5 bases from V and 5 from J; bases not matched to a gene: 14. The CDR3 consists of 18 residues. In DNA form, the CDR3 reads TGTGCCAGCAGCCTCCGGACTAGCGGGGGCCTCAAGGTGGAGACCCAGTACTTC. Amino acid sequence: CASSLRTSGGLKVETQYF.

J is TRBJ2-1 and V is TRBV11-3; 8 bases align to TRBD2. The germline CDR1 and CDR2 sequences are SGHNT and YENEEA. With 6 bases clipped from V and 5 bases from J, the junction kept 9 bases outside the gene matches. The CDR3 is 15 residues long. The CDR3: CASSLSGGLHNEQFF. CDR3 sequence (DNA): TGTGCCAGCAGTTTAAGCGGGGGTCTTCACAATGAGCAGTTCTTC.

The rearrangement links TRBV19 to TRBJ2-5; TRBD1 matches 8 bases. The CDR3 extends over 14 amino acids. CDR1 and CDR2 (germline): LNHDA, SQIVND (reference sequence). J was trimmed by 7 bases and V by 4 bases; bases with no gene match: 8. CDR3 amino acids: CASSKQGVPTTQYF. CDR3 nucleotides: TGTGCCAGTAGTAAACAGGGGGTTCCTACGACCCAGTACTTC.